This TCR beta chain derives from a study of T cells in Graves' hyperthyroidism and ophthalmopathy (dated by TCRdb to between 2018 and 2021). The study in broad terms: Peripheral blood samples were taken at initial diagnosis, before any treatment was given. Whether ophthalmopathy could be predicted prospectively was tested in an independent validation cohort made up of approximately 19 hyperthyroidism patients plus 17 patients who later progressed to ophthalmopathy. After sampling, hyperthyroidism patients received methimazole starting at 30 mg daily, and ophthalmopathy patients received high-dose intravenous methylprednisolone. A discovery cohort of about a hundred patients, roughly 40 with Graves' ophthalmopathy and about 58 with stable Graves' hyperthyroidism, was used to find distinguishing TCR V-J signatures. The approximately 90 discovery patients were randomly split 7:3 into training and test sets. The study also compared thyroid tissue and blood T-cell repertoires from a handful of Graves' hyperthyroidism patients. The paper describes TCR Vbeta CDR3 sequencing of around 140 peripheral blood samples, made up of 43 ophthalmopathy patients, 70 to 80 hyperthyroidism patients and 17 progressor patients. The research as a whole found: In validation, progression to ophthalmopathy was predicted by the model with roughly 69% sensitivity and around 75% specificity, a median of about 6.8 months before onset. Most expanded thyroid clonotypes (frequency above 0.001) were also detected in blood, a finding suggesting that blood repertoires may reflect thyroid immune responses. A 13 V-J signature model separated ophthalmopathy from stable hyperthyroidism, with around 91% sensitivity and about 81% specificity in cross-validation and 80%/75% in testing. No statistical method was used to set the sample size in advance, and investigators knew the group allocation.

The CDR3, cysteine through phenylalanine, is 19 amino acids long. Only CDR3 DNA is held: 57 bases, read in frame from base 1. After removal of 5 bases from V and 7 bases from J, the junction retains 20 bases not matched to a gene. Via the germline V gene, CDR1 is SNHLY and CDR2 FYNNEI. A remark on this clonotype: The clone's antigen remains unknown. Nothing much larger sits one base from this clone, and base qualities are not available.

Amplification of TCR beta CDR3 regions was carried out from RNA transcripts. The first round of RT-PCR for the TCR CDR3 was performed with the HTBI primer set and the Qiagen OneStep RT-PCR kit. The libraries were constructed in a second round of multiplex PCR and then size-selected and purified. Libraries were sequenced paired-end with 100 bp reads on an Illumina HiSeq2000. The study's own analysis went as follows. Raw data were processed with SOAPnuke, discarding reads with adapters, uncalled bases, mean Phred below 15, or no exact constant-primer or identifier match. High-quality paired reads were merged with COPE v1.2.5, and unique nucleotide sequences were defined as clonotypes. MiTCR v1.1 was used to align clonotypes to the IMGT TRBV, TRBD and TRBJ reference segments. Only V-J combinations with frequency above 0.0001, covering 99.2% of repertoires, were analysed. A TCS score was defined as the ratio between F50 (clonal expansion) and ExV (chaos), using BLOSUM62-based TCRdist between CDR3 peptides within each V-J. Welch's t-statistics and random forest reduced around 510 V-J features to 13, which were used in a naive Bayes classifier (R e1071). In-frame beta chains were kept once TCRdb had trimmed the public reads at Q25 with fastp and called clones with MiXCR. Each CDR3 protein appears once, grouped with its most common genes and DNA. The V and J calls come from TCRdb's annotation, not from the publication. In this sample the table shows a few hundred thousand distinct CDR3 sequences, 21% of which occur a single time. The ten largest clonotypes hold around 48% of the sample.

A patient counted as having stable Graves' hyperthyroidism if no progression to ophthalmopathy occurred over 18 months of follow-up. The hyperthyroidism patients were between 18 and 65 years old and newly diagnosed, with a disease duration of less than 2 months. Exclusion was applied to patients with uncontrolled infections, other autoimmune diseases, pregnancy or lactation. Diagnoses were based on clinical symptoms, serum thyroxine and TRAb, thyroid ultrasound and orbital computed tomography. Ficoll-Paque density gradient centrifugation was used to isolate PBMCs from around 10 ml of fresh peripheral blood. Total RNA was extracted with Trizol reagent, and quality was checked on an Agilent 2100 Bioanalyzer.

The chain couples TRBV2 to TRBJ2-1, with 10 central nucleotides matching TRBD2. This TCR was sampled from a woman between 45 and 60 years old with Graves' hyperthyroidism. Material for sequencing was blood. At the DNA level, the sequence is TGTGCCAGCAGTTCCTCTACCCCTCAACTAGCGGGAAGGGGAAATGAGCAGTTCTTC. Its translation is CASSSSTPQLAGRGNEQFF.